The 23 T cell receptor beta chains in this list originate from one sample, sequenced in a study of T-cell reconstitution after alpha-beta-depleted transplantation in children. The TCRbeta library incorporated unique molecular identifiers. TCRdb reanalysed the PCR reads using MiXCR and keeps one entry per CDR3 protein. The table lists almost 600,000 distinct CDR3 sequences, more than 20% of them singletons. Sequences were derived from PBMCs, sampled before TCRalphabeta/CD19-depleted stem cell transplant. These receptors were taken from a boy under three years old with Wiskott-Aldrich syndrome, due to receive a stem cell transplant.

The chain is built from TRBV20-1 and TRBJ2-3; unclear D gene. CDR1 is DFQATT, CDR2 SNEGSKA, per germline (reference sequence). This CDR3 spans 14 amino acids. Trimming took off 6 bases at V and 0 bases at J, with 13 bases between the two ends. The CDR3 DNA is TGCAGTGCCGTCTTCTCGTGGAGCACAGATACGCAGTATTTT. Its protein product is CSAVFSWSTDTQYF.

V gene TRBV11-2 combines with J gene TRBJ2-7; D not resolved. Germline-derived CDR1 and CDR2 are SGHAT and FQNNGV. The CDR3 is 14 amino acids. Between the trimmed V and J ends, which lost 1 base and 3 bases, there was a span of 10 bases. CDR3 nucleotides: TGTGCCAGCAGCTTAGTATCCGGATTCTACGAGCAGTACTTC. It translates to CASSLVSGFYEQYF.

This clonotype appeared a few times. The CDR3 here is CASRGYSGSGEQYF. In nucleotides, the CDR3 is TGTGCCAGCAGGGGCTATAGCGGGAGTGGGGAGCAGTACTTC. This sequence joins TRBV28 and TRBJ2-7; 9 bases agree with TRBD2. Germline V CDR1 and CDR2: MDHEN, SYDVKM. CDR3 length: 14 residues. V was pared by 6 bases and J by 7 bases, with 10 bases of the junction left unmatched. Filled out from reference TRBV28 and TRBJ2-7, the complete variable domain reads DVKVTQSSRYLVKRTGEKVFLECVQDMDHENMFWYRQDPGLGLRLIYFSYDVKMKEKGDIPEGYSVSREKKERFSLILESASTNQTSMYLCASRGYSGSGEQYFGPGTRLTVT.

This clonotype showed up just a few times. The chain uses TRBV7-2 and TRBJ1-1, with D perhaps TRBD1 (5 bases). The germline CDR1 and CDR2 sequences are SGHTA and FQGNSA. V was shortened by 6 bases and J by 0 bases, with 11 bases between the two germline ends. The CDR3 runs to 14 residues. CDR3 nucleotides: TGTGCCAGCAGGTTCCGACAGCTGAACACTGAAGCTTTCTTT. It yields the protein CASRFRQLNTEAFF.

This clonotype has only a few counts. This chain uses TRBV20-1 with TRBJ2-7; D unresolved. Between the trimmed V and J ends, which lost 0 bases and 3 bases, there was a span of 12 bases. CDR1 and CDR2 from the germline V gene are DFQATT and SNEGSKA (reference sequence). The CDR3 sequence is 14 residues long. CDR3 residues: CSARDLVQVYEQYF. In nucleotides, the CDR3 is TGCAGTGCTAGAGATCTAGTTCAGGTCTACGAGCAGTACTTC.

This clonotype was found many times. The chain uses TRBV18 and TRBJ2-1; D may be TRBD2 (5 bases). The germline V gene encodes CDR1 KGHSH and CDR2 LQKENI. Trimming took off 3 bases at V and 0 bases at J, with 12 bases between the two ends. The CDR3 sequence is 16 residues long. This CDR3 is CASSPLDWASYNEQFF. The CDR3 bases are TGTGCCAGCTCACCTCTGGACTGGGCCTCCTACAATGAGCAGTTCTTC.

The CDR3 here is CASSLYGGRGTDTQYF. CDR3 nucleotide sequence: TGCGCCAGCAGCTTGTACGGGGGGCGAGGAACAGATACGCAGTATTTT. V and J are TRBV5-1 and TRBJ2-3; possible D gene TRBD2, 7 bases. This CDR3 spans 16 amino acids. Germline CDR1 SGHRS, CDR2 YFSETQ. Trimming pared 1 base from V and 3 bases from J, leaving 15 bases between. Complete variable domain (other parts from reference TRBV5-1 and TRBJ2-3): KAGVTQTPRYLIKTRGQQVTLSCSPISGHRSVSWYQQTPGQGLQFLFEYFSETQRNKGNFPGRFSGRQFSNSRSEMNVSTLELGDSALYLCASSLYGGRGTDTQYFGPGTRLTVL.

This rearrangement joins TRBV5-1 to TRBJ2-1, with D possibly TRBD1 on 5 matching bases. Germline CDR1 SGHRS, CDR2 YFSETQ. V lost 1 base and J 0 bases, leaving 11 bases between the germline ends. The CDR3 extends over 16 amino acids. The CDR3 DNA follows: TGCGCCAGCAGCTTGTCTTATGGACACTCCTACAATGAGCAGTTCTTC. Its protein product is CASSLSYGHSYNEQFF. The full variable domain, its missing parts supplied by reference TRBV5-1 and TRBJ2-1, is KAGVTQTPRYLIKTRGQQVTLSCSPISGHRSVSWYQQTPGQGLQFLFEYFSETQRNKGNFPGRFSGRQFSNSRSEMNVSTLELGDSALYLCASSLSYGHSYNEQFFGPGTRLTVL.

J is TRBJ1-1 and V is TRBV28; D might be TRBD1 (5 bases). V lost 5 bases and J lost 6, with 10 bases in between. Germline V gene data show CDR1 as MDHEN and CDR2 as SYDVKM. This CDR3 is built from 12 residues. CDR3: CASSLRDAEAFF. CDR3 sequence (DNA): TGTGCCAGCAGTCTCAGGGACGCTGAAGCTTTCTTT.

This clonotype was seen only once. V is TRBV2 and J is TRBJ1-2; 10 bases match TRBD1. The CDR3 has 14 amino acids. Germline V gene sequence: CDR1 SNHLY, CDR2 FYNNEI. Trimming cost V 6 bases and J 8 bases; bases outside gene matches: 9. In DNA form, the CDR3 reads TGTGCCAGCAGAGGGGACAGGGGATCGGGGGGCTACACCTTC. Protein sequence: CASRGDRGSGGYTF.

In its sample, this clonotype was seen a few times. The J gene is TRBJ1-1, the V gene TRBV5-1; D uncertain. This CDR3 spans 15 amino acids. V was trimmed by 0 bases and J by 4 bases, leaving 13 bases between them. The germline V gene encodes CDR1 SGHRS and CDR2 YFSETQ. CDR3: CASSLERGRFTEAFF. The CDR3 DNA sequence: TGCGCCAGCAGCTTGGAACGGGGTAGATTCACTGAAGCTTTCTTT.

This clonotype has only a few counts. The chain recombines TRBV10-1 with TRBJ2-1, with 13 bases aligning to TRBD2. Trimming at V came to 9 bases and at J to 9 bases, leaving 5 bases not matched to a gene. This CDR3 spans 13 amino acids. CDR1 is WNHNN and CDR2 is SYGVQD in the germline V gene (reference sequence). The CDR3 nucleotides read TGCGCCAGGACTAGCGGGAGGTCGGGTGAGCAGTTCTTC. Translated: CARTSGRSGEQFF.

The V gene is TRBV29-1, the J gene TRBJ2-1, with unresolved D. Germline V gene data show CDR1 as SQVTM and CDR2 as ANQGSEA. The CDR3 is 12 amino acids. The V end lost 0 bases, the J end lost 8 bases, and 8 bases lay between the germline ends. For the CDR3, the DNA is TGCAGCGTTGAAGATGGTACGGATGAGCAGTTCTTC. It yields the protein CSVEDGTDEQFF.

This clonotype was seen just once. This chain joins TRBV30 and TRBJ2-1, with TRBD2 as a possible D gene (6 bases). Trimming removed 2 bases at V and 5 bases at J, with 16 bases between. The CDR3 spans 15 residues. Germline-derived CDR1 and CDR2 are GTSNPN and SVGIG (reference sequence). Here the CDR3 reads CAWSPRRRGNNEQFF. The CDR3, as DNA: TGTGCCTGGAGTCCCCGTCGGAGGGGCAACAATGAGCAGTTCTTC.

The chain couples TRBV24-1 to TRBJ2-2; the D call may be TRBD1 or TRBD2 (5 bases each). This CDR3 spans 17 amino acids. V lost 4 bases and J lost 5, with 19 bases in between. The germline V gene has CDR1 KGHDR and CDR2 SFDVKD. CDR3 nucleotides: TGTGCCACCAGTGACTTGACGGAGCTATGGGGGACCGGGGAGCTGTTTTTT. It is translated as CATSDLTELWGTGELFF.

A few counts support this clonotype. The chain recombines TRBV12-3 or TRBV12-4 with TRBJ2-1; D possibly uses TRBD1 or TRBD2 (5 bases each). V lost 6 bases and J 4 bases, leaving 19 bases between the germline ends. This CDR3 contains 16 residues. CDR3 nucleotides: TGTGCCAGCAGCACCCCGGGACCTGGAATGTACAATGAGCAGTTCTTC. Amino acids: CASSTPGPGMYNEQFF.

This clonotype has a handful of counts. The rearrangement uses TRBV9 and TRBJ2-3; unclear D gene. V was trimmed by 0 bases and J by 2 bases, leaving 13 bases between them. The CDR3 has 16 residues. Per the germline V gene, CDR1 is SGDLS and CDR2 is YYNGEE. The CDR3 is CASSVASGKNTDTQYF. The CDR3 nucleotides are TGTGCCAGCAGCGTAGCTTCGGGCAAGAACACAGATACGCAGTATTTT. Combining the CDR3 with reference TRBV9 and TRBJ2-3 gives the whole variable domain DSGVTQTPKHLITATGQRVTLRCSPRSGDLSVYWYQQSLDQGLQFLIQYYNGEERAKGNILERFSAQQFPDLHSELNLSSLELGDSALYFCASSVASGKNTDTQYFGPGTRLTVL.

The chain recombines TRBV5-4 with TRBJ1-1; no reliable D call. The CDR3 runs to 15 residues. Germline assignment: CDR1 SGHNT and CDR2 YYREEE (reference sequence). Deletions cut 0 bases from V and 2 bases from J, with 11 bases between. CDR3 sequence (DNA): TGTGCCAGCAGCTTGGGCGGAACACTTAACACTGAAGCTTTCTTT. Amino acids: CASSLGGTLNTEAFF.

The chain's CDR3 is CASSADRGPQETQYF. In DNA form, the CDR3 reads TGTGCCAGCAGCGCCGACAGGGGACCGCAAGAGACCCAGTACTTC. This chain joins TRBV9 and TRBJ2-5, with 8 bases that match TRBD1. The CDR3 sequence is 15 residues long. CDR1 is SGDLS and CDR2 is YYNGEE in the germline V gene. Trimming cost V 3 bases and J 2 bases; bases outside gene matches: 6.

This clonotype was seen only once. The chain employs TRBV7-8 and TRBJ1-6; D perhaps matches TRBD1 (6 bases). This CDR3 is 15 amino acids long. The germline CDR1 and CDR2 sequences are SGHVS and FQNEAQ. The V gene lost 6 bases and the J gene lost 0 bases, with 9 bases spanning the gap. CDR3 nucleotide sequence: TGTGCCAGCAGTCCGACAGGCTCCTATAATTCACCCCTCCACTTT. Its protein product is CASSPTGSYNSPLHF.

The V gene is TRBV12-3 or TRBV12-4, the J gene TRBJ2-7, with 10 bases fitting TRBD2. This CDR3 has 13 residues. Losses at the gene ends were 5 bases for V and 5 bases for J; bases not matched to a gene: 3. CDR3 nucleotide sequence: TGTGCCAGCAGTAGCGGGAGGGTGGACGAGCAGTACTTC. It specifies CASSSGRVDEQYF.

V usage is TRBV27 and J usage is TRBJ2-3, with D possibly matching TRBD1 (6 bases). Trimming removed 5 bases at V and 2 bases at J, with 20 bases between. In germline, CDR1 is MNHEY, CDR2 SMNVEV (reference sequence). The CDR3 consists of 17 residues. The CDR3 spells CASSPKDNSGHTDTQYF. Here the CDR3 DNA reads TGTGCCAGCAGTCCAAAGGACAATTCGGGACACACAGATACGCAGTATTTT.

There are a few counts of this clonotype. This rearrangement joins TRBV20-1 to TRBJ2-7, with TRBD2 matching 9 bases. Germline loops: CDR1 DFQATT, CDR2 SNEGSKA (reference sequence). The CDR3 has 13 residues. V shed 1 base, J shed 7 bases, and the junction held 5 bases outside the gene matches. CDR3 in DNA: TGCAGTGCTAGAGGCGGGAGGGCCTGGGAGCAGTACTTC. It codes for CSARGGRAWEQYF.